The present entry profiles one T cell receptor beta chain with its context. As yet, its antigen is unknown. Specified treatment: oral pan-JAK inhibitor, 5-10 mg twice daily. The data were taken from a study of CD8+ T cells in alopecia areata. The study, taken as a whole, reports: TCR sharing across patients was less clear than in mice, possibly HLA-related. Resident alphabeta T-cell populations of normal skin are likewise subject to sequencing in scalp samples.

cDNA prepared by RNA extraction and subsequent reverse transcription served as the template for sequencing. TCRdb's copy holds only in-frame clones and misses some; the assay was immunoSEQ multiplex PCR. The sample contains about 250,000 clones, about 62% of which appear only once. Germline V lookup: CDR1 SNHLY, CDR2 FYNNEI. With 5 bases clipped from V and 4 bases from J, the junction kept 4 bases outside the gene matches. The CDR3 covers 15 residues. The sequencing here drew on CD4+ T cells sorted from blood, taken at approximately week 51, from a patient treated with tofacitinib. The source of this sequence is a human donor with alopecia areata. The V call is TRBV2, the J call TRBJ2-1; 11 nucleotides align to TRBD1. CDR3 amino acids: CASSRDRGLYNEQFF. The CDR3 DNA reads as TGTGCCAGCAGTCGGGACAGGGGGTTATACAATGAGCAGTTCTTC.